This T cell receptor beta chain was recovered during a study of post-analysis software for immune sequencing data (dated by TCRdb to the mid-2010s). For the wider study: The recorded disease courses included relapsing-remitting, secondary progressive and progressive-relapsing multiple sclerosis, and some patients had no subtype annotation. A subset of samples was prepared in parallel using single-end sample barcoding, then pooled and co-amplified after Illumina adapter ligation. Patient repertoires were compared against ten to twelve previously published healthy control repertoires from donors aged roughly 6 to 25 years.

TCR beta repertoires were profiled from peripheral blood of about a dozen young patients with multiple sclerosis to demonstrate the VDJtools post-analysis software. The multiple sclerosis patients were children and adolescents ranging in age from about 6 to 16 years. Library creation used PCR. These reads were obtained on an Illumina HiSeq 2500. To reduce PCR and sequencing biases, unique molecular identifiers were incorporated into the TCR beta cDNA libraries. Some 500,000 cDNA molecules were obtained per 1 to 10 million input T cells, so each molecule approximated one T cell. The patient libraries were prepared and sequenced with the same protocol used for the earlier healthy control dataset. Within a given batch, samples were prepared together, multiplexed and sequenced on the same HiSeq lane. On the authors' methods: MIGEC handled the raw barcoded reads, throwing out single-read molecular identifier groups before consensus assembly and CDR3 extraction. VDJtools was used for post-analysis of the clonotype tables, and diversity was normalized by down-sampling every dataset to the size of the smallest sample. Repertoire overlap clustering matched CDR3 amino acid but not nucleotide sequences to correct batch-related cross-sample contamination. The public reads were reanalyzed by TCRdb: fastp trimming at Q25, MiXCR alignment, in-frame beta chains only. Entries that share a CDR3 protein sequence are merged under the most common genes and DNA. The V and J calls follow TCRdb's processing rather than the paper's. This sample is represented by roughly 580,000 distinct CDR3 sequences; roughly 45% of them were singletons. The ten largest clones take up more than 1.5% of the sample.

Concerning this clonotype: It lacks a known antigen. Base qualities were left out, and no much larger clone turns up one base away.

The germline V gene supplies CDR1 SGHTA and CDR2 FQGNSA. The CDR3 contains 14 residues, cysteine and phenylalanine counted. Kept here is only the CDR3 DNA, which spans 42 bases and is read in frame from base 1. V lost 5 bases and J lost 3 bases, and the count of bases not matched to a germline gene is 3. The investigation overall reported the following: Compared with controls, multiple sclerosis patients had significantly lower normalized Chao1 diversity, a finding suggesting substantial peripheral T-cell clonal expansion. The control group was slightly older than the multiple sclerosis patient group. Direct clustering with F measure revealed strong co-clustering of samples prepared in the same batch, which led to a batch-effect correction. Significantly higher frequencies in patients than in controls were found for about five TRBV segments, including TRBV5-6, TRBV5-1 and TRBV20-1.

Sample: blood. The TCR was taken from a girl between 10 and 17 years old with multiple sclerosis. Recombination joined TRBV7-2 with TRBJ1-1; 10 junctional bases match TRBD1. CDR3 reads: CASSRGTGDTEAFF. The DNA is TGTGCCAGCAGCCGCGGGACAGGGGACACTGAAGCTTTCTTT.